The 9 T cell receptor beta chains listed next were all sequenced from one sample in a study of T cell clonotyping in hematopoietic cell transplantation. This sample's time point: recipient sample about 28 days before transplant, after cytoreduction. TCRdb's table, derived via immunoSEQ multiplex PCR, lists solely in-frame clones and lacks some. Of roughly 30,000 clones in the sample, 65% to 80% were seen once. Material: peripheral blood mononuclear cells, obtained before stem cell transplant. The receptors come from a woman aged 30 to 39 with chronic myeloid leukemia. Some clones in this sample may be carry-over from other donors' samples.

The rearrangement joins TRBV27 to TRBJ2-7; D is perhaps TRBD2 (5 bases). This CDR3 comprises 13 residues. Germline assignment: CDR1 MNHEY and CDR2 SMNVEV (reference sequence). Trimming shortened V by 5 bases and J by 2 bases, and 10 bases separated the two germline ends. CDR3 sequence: CASSIGLTYEQYF. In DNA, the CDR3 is TGTGCCAGCAGTATCGGACTGACCTACGAGCAGTACTTC.

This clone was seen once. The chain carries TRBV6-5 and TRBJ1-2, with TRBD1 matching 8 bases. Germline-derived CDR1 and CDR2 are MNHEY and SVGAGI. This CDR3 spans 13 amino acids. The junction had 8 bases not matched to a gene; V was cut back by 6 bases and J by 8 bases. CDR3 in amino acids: CASSVGQGRGYTF. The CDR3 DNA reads TGTGCCAGCAGCGTAGGACAGGGAAGAGGCTACACCTTC.

The DNA for the CDR3 is TGTGCCAGCAGTTACGGGCAGTTCTATGGCTACACCTTC. Translated: CASSYGQFYGYTF. The rearrangement links TRBV6-5 to TRBJ1-2; the D is unclear. Germline V lookup: CDR1 MNHEY, CDR2 SVGAGI. Trimming took 2 bases from V and 4 from J, leaving 8 bases between them. The CDR3 is 13 residues long.

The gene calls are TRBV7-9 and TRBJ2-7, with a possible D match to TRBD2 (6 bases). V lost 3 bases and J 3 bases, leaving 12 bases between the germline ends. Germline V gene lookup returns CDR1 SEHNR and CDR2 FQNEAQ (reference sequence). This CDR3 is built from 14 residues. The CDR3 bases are TGTGCCAGCAGCTTCGGCCAGGAGGGCTACGAGCAGTACTTC. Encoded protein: CASSFGQEGYEQYF. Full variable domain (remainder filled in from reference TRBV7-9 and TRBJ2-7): DTGVSQNPRHKITKRGQNVTFRCDPISEHNRLYWYRQTLGQGPEFLTYFQNEAQLEKSRLLSDRFSAERPKGSFSTLEIQRTEQGDSAMYLCASSFGQEGYEQYFGPGTRLTVT.

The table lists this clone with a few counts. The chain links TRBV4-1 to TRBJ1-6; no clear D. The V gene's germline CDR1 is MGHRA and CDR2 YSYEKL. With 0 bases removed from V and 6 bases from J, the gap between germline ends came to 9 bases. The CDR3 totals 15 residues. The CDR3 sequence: CASSQEQVFNSPLHF. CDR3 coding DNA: TGCGCCAGCAGCCAAGAGCAGGTCTTTAATTCACCCCTCCACTTT.

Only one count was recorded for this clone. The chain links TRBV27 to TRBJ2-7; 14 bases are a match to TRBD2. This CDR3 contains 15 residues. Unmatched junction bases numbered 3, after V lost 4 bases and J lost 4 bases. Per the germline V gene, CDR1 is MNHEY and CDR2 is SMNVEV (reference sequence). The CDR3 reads CASSYGTSGGYEQYF. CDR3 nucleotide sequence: TGTGCCAGCAGTTACGGGACTAGCGGGGGTTACGAGCAGTACTTC.

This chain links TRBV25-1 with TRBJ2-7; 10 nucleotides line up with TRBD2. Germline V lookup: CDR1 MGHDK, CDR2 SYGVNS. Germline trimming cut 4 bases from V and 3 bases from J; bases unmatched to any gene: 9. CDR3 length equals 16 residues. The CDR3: CASSAFVLAGNYEQYF. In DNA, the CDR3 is TGTGCCAGCAGTGCCTTCGTACTAGCGGGGAACTACGAGCAGTACTTC.

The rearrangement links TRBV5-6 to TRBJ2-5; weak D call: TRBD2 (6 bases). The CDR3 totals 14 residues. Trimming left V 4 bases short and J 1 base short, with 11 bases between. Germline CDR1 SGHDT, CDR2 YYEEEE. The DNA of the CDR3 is TGTGCCAGCAGCCCTCGGGGGACCCAAGAGACCCAGTACTTC. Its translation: CASSPRGTQETQYF.

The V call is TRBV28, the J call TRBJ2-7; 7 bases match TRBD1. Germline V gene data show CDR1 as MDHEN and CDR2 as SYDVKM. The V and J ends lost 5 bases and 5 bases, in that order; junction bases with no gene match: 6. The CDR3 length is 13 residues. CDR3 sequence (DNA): TGTGCCAGCAGTATAACAGGGGAAGACGAGCAGTACTTC. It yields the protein CASSITGEDEQYF.